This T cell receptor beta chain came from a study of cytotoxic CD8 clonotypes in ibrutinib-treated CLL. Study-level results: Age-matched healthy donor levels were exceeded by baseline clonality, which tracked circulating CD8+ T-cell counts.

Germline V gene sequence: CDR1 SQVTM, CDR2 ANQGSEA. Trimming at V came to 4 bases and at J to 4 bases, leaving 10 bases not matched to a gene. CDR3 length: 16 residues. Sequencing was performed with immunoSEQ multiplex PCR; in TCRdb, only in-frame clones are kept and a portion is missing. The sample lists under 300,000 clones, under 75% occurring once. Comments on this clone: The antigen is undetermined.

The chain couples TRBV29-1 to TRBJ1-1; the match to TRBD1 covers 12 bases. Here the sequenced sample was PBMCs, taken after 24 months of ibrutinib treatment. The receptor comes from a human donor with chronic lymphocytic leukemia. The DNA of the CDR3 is TGCAGCGTTGGAGGGACAGGGGGCTATTTGAGCACTGAAGCTTTCTTT. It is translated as CSVGGTGGYLSTEAFF.